The source of this T cell receptor beta chain is a study of cytomegalovirus exposure and HLA in healthy donors. V lost 3 bases, J lost 4 bases, and 16 bases lay in between. The CDR3 consists of 15 residues. In germline, CDR1 is GTSNPN, CDR2 SVGIG (reference sequence). General study findings and limits: Later analysis found that TCR beta chains associated with HLA were more clonally expanded than other, equally common chains.

A word on this clone: Its matching antigen is unknown.

PCR involved 60 Vbeta and 13 Jbeta primers. Sequencing was performed with immunoSEQ multiplex PCR; in TCRdb, only in-frame clones are kept and a portion is missing. The data contain fewer than 200,000 clones, 79% of them singletons. The V call is TRBV30, the J call TRBJ1-3; TRBD1 is a possible D gene (6 bases). Sequencing was done on a sample of PBMCs. This clonotype was sampled from a man aged 35 to 55 in good health and CMV-seronegative. This CDR3 is CAWRRGGGTGNTIYF. CDR3 nucleotide sequence: TGTGCCTGGAGAAGGGGAGGGGGAACAGGAAACACCATATATTTT. Using reference TRBV30 and TRBJ1-3 for the parts outside the CDR3, the full variable domain is SQTIHQWPATLVQPVGSPLSLECTVEGTSNPNLYWYRQAAGRGLQLLFYSVGIGQISSEVPQNLSASRPQDRQFILSSKKLLLSDSGFYLCAWRRGGGTGNTIYFGEGSWLTVV.